The T cell receptor (beta chain) under discussion was sequenced for a study of T cell responses to AZD1222 COVID-19 vaccine. Study-level points and caveats: Nearly half of spike-specific TCRs reportedly go after variant regions that carry no mutations. No repertoire was sampled before or during the peak T cell response, only after it. Dominant CD4 TCR responses targeted spike regions 160-218 and 743-854.

The data were produced by immunoSEQ multiplex PCR, yet TCRdb's version contains in-frame clones alone and is incomplete. The sample shows 95,000 to 150,000 clones, around 86% of them seen only once. To note about this clone: The antigen is not known.

The CDR3 length is 15 residues. With V trimmed by 2 bases and J by 9 bases, 6 bases remained unmatched. Germline V gene data show CDR1 as MNHEY and CDR2 as SMNVEV (reference sequence). Material: peripheral blood, obtained on day 0 of AZD1222 vaccination. This rearrangement joins TRBV27 to TRBJ2-2; the match to TRBD2 covers 10 bases. This sequence originates from an adult in good health. In nucleotides, the CDR3 is TGTGCCAGCAGTTTAAGCACTAGCGGGGTCTGGGAGCTGTTTTTT. The encoded protein is CASSLSTSGVWELFF.